One and the same sample provided the 14 T cell receptor beta chains below, sequenced in a study of shared clonotypes between healthy human individuals. Using immunoSEQ multiplex PCR, the repertoire was profiled, and TCRdb retains in-frame clones only, with some absent. The sample includes hundreds of thousands of clones, less than 96% of them seen just once. Material: naive CD4+ T cells sorted from blood. Subset here: CD45RA+ positively selected. The receptors here all came from a woman younger than 45 in good health.

This chain joins TRBV7-8 and TRBJ2-7; D is possibly TRBD1 or TRBD2 (5 bases each). This CDR3 region has 15 residues. The V gene lost 4 bases and the J gene lost 3 bases, with 16 bases spanning the gap. Germline lookup yields CDR1 SGHVS and CDR2 FQNEAQ. The CDR3 DNA is TGTGCCAGCAGCTCCCAAGTCAATGGGGGCTACGAGCAGTACTTC. As protein: CASSSQVNGGYEQYF.

The chain uses TRBV11-2 and TRBJ2-1, with 11 bases that match TRBD2. CDR1 and CDR2 from the germline V gene are SGHAT and FQNNGV. This CDR3 spans 15 amino acids. Germline trimming cut 4 bases from V and 3 bases from J; bases unmatched to any gene: 2. The CDR3 spells CASSSTSGGYNEQFF. CDR3 nucleotide sequence: TGTGCCAGCAGCTCTACTAGCGGGGGCTACAATGAGCAGTTCTTC.

The genes are TRBV10-2 and TRBJ1-4, with 8 bases identical to TRBD1. CDR3 length equals 15 residues. The junction had 8 bases not matched to a gene; V was cut back by 3 bases and J by 8 bases. Germline V lookup: CDR1 WSHSY, CDR2 SAAADI. Written as DNA, the CDR3 is TGCGCCAGCAGTGACCAGGGGGCGTTTTCCGAAAAACTGTTTTTT. The encoded protein is CASSDQGAFSEKLFF.

The rearrangement links TRBV6-1 to TRBJ1-2, with TRBD1 matching 9 bases. J was trimmed by 1 base and V by 7 bases; bases with no gene match: 7. From germline, CDR1 is MNHNS and CDR2 SASEGT. The CDR3 is 15 residues long. For the CDR3, the DNA is TGTGCCAGCACTTCCCGGGACAGGGATAACTATGGCTACACCTTC. As protein: CASTSRDRDNYGYTF.

The chain recombines TRBV6-5 with TRBJ1-1; 9 bases line up with TRBD1. The germline CDR1 and CDR2 sequences are MNHEY and SVGAGI. After removal of 5 bases from V and 5 bases from J, the junction contained 6 bases not matched to a gene. The CDR3 sequence is 14 residues long. The CDR3 sequence: CASSGQGHVTEAFF. As DNA, the CDR3 is TGTGCCAGCAGTGGACAGGGGCATGTGACTGAAGCTTTCTTT.

The chain uses TRBV19 and TRBJ2-1; D uncertain. V was clipped by 5 bases and J by 0 bases, with 14 bases between them. The CDR3 is 16 residues long. Germline-derived CDR1 and CDR2 are LNHDA and SQIVND (reference sequence). As DNA, the CDR3 is TGTGCCAGTAGTCTCTTAGGCGGAAGCTCCTACAATGAGCAGTTCTTC. It encodes CASSLLGGSSYNEQFF.

In DNA form, the CDR3 reads TGTGCCAGCTCACCATACGGCTCCTACGAGCAGTACTTC. Encoded protein: CASSPYGSYEQYF. The chain is built from TRBV18 and TRBJ2-7, with D unclear. The CDR3 extends over 13 amino acids. V dropped 2 bases and J dropped 0 bases, with 5 bases sitting between them. Germline CDR1 and CDR2: KGHSH and LQKENI.

The J gene is TRBJ2-6, the V gene TRBV25-1, with 10 bases fitting TRBD2. V shed 3 bases, J shed 4 bases, and the junction held 3 bases outside the gene matches. Germline lookup yields CDR1 MGHDK and CDR2 SYGVNS. CDR3 length: 16 residues. Here the CDR3 DNA reads TGTGCCAGCAGTGACCTAGCGGGAGCCGGGGCCAACGTCCTGACTTTC. As protein: CASSDLAGAGANVLTF.

This rearrangement joins TRBV27 to TRBJ2-7, with 13 bases matching TRBD2. V trimming: 2 bases; J trimming: 5 bases; junction bases outside the gene matches: 12. The germline CDR1 and CDR2 sequences are MNHEY and SMNVEV (reference sequence). The CDR3 consists of 18 residues. The CDR3 nucleotides are TGTGCCAGCAGTTTAAAAGCGAGACTAGCGGGAGGATCTAACGAGCAGTACTTC. Its protein product is CASSLKARLAGGSNEQYF.

This rearrangement joins TRBV4-1 to TRBJ1-3, with D hard to call. Germline loops: CDR1 MGHRA, CDR2 YSYEKL. The CDR3 extends over 17 amino acids. The V end was cut by 1 base, the J end by 4 bases, with 17 bases between. The CDR3 spells CASSQGAGRQMGNTIYF. The CDR3 DNA is TGCGCCAGCAGCCAAGGAGCTGGGAGGCAGATGGGAAACACCATATATTTT.

This clone was found once. This chain uses TRBV11-2 with TRBJ1-3, with D unresolved. The germline gives CDR1 SGHAT, CDR2 FQNNGV. The CDR3 loop spans 13 amino acids. V lost 4 bases and J lost 0, with 4 bases in between. The CDR3 DNA reads TGTGCCAGCAGCTCCCTCTCTGGAAACACCATATATTTT. Translation gives CASSSLSGNTIYF.

The CDR3 DNA reads TGTGCCAGCAGCTTAGAACTGGGAGGCACTGAAGCTTTCTTT. Amino acid sequence: CASSLELGGTEAFF. This chain links TRBV7-9 with TRBJ1-1; D is unresolved. CDR3 length equals 14 residues. The V and J ends lost 1 base and 4 bases respectively, with 10 bases between them. Germline CDR1 and CDR2: SEHNR and FQNEAQ (reference sequence).

The chain is built from TRBV11-2 and TRBJ2-7; 13 bases are shared with TRBD2. The CDR3 spans 17 residues. The germline gives CDR1 SGHAT, CDR2 FQNNGV. The V segment lost 5 bases and the J segment 4 bases; nucleotides outside the gene matches: 11. CDR3 in DNA: TGTGCCAGCAGCCCCAGGGGGACTAGCGGGATTGGATACGAGCAGTACTTC. This sequence encodes CASSPRGTSGIGYEQYF. Using reference TRBV11-2 and TRBJ2-7 for the parts outside the CDR3, the full variable domain is EAGVAQSPRYKIIEKRQSVAFWCNPISGHATLYWYQQILGQGPKLLIQFQNNGVVDDSQLPKDRFSAERLKGVDSTLKIQPAKLEDSAVYLCASSPRGTSGIGYEQYFGPGTRLTVT.

V gene TRBV5-8 combines with J gene TRBJ1-6, with D possibly TRBD1 on 6 matching bases. Trimming stripped 0 bases from V and 7 bases from J, with 14 bases between. The V gene's germline CDR1 is SGHTS and CDR2 YDEGEE. This CDR3 has 16 amino acids. In DNA form, the CDR3 reads TGTGCCAGCAGCTTGGCCGGGGGGGGCGCGAATTCACCCCTCCACTTT. The encoded protein is CASSLAGGGANSPLHF.